Listed here are 27 T cell receptor beta chains from one sample, sequenced in a study of blood T cells in healthy people across ages. A second PCR of 7 to 11 cycles used a sample-barcoded 5' primer and a J-beta primer mix. TCRdb re-analysed the 5' RACE reads in MiXCR, keeping a single row per CDR3 protein. The sample holds approximately 1,000,000 distinct CDR3 sequences, 40% to 55% seen once. What was sequenced was blood. These receptors originate from a woman aged 55-70 years in good health.

This clonotype was seen only a few times. This chain uses TRBV20-1 with TRBJ2-1, with TRBD2 identical over 8 bases. The trim removed 6 bases at V and 7 bases at J, leaving 8 bases unmatched. Germline lookup yields CDR1 DFQATT and CDR2 SNEGSKA (reference sequence). The CDR3 has 13 amino acids. Written as DNA, the CDR3 is TGCAGTGCCTCAGCGGGAGCTTGGAATGAGCAGTTCTTC. It codes for CSASAGAWNEQFF.

This chain uses TRBV11-2 with TRBJ2-1, with a tentative D call TRBD2 (6 bases). V shed 2 bases and J shed 2 bases, with 10 bases lying between them. Germline assignment: CDR1 SGHAT and CDR2 FQNNGV. The CDR3 totals 15 residues. This CDR3 reads CASSLWDFAYNEQFF. The CDR3 DNA is TGTGCCAGCAGCTTATGGGACTTCGCCTACAATGAGCAGTTCTTC.

The chain uses TRBV30 and TRBJ2-5, with a tentative D call TRBD1 (5 bases). CDR3 length: 15 residues. Germline-derived CDR1 and CDR2 are GTSNPN and SVGIG (reference sequence). Trimming removed 3 bases at V and 2 bases at J, with 16 bases between. The CDR3 spells CAWRRGNWPQETQYF. For the CDR3, the DNA is TGTGCCTGGAGAAGGGGTAACTGGCCTCAAGAGACCCAGTACTTC.

The rearrangement uses TRBV20-1 and TRBJ2-3, with D possibly called TRBD1 or TRBD2 (6 bases each). V was pared by 6 bases and J by 4 bases, with 17 bases between. Germline V gene sequence: CDR1 DFQATT, CDR2 SNEGSKA (reference sequence). The CDR3 runs to 14 residues. For the CDR3, the DNA is TGCAGTGCCCGGGGGCTTAGAGCTGCAGATACGCAGTATTTT. It encodes CSARGLRAADTQYF.

In regard to this clonotype: One end of the junction varies from germline; a read error may be responsible. The chain is built from TRBV2 and TRBJ2-2; D might be TRBD2 (5 bases). Germline CDR1 and CDR2: SNHLY and FYNNEI. The CDR3 has 13 residues. CDR3 sequence (DNA): TGTGCCAGCAGTGACCCCAGCACCGGGGAGTTGTTTTTT. Protein product: CASSDPSTGELFF.

The chain uses TRBV11-2 and TRBJ1-4; no reliable D call. The CDR3 consists of 14 residues. CDR1 SGHAT and CDR2 FQNNGV come from the germline V gene. Between the trimmed V and J ends, which lost 5 bases and 0 bases, there was a span of 7 bases. The CDR3 DNA is TGTGCCAGCAGCCTTAATCCAACTAATGAAAAACTGTTTTTT. Residues: CASSLNPTNEKLFF.

This clonotype has a single count. V and J are TRBV12-3 or TRBV12-4 and TRBJ1-2; unclear D gene. The CDR3 has 14 residues. V lost 6 bases, J lost 4 bases, and 15 bases lay in between. CDR3 nucleotides: TGTGCCAGCAGCCAAGATGGGCGGGTCTATGGCTACACCTTC. Its protein is CASSQDGRVYGYTF.

On this clonotype itself: Relative to the germline gene, one junction end is altered; a read error may explain this. This rearrangement joins TRBV28 to TRBJ2-7; 13 bases fit TRBD2. Germline CDR1 MDHEN, CDR2 SYDVKM. CDR3 length equals 20 residues. CDR3 residues: CASSPLAGPGLAGRTYEQYF. The CDR3 DNA follows: TGCGCCAGCAGTCCCCTGGCGGGCCCGGGACTAGCGGGGCGAACCTACGAGCAGTACTTC.

The CDR3: CSVDVPSYGYTF. As DNA, the CDR3 is TGCAGCGTTGATGTCCCTAGCTATGGCTACACCTTC. The chain combines TRBV29-1 with TRBJ1-2; D is unclear. This CDR3 spans 12 amino acids. V shed 3 bases and J shed 4 bases, with 9 bases lying between them. The germline V gene has CDR1 SQVTM and CDR2 ANQGSEA.

The sample holds a few counts of this clonotype. The chain recombines TRBV28 with TRBJ2-5; D uncertain. Trimming removed 6 bases at V and 4 bases at J, with 9 bases between. The CDR3 totals 12 residues. Germline V gene sequence: CDR1 MDHEN, CDR2 SYDVKM. The CDR3, as DNA: TGTGCCAGCAGAACTCTTCGAGAGACCCAGTACTTC. Amino acid sequence: CASRTLRETQYF.

This chain uses TRBV20-1 with TRBJ2-5; D may be TRBD1 (6 bases). Matching the DNA end better, TRBJ2-7 makes the J call doubtful. The germline gives CDR1 DFQATT, CDR2 SNEGSKA (reference sequence). This CDR3 has 13 residues. In DNA form, the CDR3 reads TGCAGTGCTAGGGGTGGGACATTCTACGAGCAGTACTTC. Residues: CSARGGTFYEQYF.

The rearrangement uses TRBV20-1 and TRBJ1-5, with 9 bases aligning to TRBD1. The V and J ends lost 3 bases and 7 bases, in that order; junction bases with no gene match: 4. Germline values: CDR1 DFQATT, CDR2 SNEGSKA (reference sequence). The CDR3 totals 13 residues. The CDR3 DNA sequence: TGCAGTGCTAGTGTGACAGGGGGGCAGCCCCAGCATTTT. Translating it yields CSASVTGGQPQHF.

The chain combines TRBV20-1 with TRBJ2-3; TRBD2 agrees at 7 bases. Germline CDR1 is DFQATT and CDR2 is SNEGSKA (reference sequence). After removal of 3 bases from V and 0 bases from J, the junction contained 21 bases not matched to a gene. There are 20 residues in the CDR3. The CDR3 here is CSARFLSALLREFSTDTQYF. The CDR3 nucleotides are TGCAGTGCTAGGTTCCTTTCGGCCCTTCTGCGGGAGTTTAGCACAGATACGCAGTATTTT.

V gene TRBV20-1 combines with J gene TRBJ1-5, with a weak D call TRBD1 (5 bases). The length of the CDR3 is 13 residues. The ends were cut back, 7 bases at V and 3 bases at J, with 13 bases in the middle. Germline CDR1 is DFQATT and CDR2 is SNEGSKA (reference sequence). CDR3 DNA: TGCAGTGTAGCTCAGGGACCCAATCAGCCCCAGCATTTT. Residues: CSVAQGPNQPQHF.

V usage is TRBV6-2 or TRBV6-3 and J usage is TRBJ2-3; 11 bases map to TRBD2. There are 19 residues in the CDR3. Germline loops: CDR1 MNHEY, CDR2 SVGEGT. V dropped 2 bases and J dropped 2; count of bases not matched to a gene: 12. The CDR3 here is CASSYLSRPGLAVTDTQYF. In DNA form, the CDR3 reads TGTGCCAGCAGTTACCTGTCTCGTCCGGGACTAGCGGTCACAGATACGCAGTATTTT.

The chain couples TRBV3-1 to TRBJ1-2, with a weak D call TRBD1 (6 bases). CDR3 length: 15 amino acids. V was cut by 1 base and J by 8 bases, with 17 bases left in between. The germline V gene encodes CDR1 LGHDT and CDR2 YNNKEL (reference sequence). CDR3 DNA: TGTGCCAGCAGCCAAGTGGGACACCAGAGTGGGGGCTACACCTTC. Translating it yields CASSQVGHQSGGYTF.

This clonotype was counted only a few times. This rearrangement joins TRBV5-1 to TRBJ2-7; 12 nucleotides match TRBD2. V trimming: 3 bases; J trimming: 3 bases; junction bases outside the gene matches: 7. CDR1 and CDR2 (germline): SGHRS, YFSETQ. CDR3 length equals 16 residues. The CDR3 sequence is CASSSWTSGKGYEQYF. The CDR3 DNA sequence: TGCGCCAGCAGCTCCTGGACTAGCGGGAAGGGCTACGAGCAGTACTTC. The full variable domain, with the rest looked up from reference TRBV5-1 and TRBJ2-7, is KAGVTQTPRYLIKTRGQQVTLSCSPISGHRSVSWYQQTPGQGLQFLFEYFSETQRNKGNFPGRFSGRQFSNSRSEMNVSTLELGDSALYLCASSSWTSGKGYEQYFGPGTRLTVT.

This rearrangement joins TRBV27 to TRBJ1-2; 9 nucleotides line up with TRBD1. V gave up 5 bases and J gave up 3 bases; unmatched junction bases: 7. This CDR3 is 15 amino acids long. The germline V gene has CDR1 MNHEY and CDR2 SMNVEV (reference sequence). CDR3 in amino acids: CASSPWTGVDYGYTF. The CDR3 DNA follows: TGTGCCAGCAGTCCTTGGACAGGGGTCGACTATGGCTACACCTTC.

The gene calls are TRBV7-8 and TRBJ2-1; 7 bases are a match to TRBD1. The J segment lost 3 bases and the V segment lost 6 bases, leaving 8 bases of the junction unmatched. CDR1 is SGHVS, CDR2 FQNEAQ, per germline. The length of the CDR3 is 15 residues. CDR3 protein: CASSIRTGGYNEQFF. CDR3 nucleotides: TGTGCCAGCAGTATTAGGACAGGAGGCTACAATGAGCAGTTCTTC.

This clonotype showed up just a few times. The V call is TRBV7-9, the J call TRBJ1-2; 8 bases are shared with TRBD1. The CDR3 is made up of 14 amino acids. CDR1 and CDR2 from the germline V gene are SEHNR and FQNEAQ (reference sequence). V trimming: 4 bases; J trimming: 3 bases; junction bases outside the gene matches: 4. The CDR3 reads CASSSTGAYYGYTF. In nucleotides, the CDR3 is TGTGCCAGCAGCTCGACAGGGGCCTACTATGGCTACACCTTC.

V and J are TRBV15 and TRBJ2-2; 10 bases match TRBD1. This CDR3 spans 17 amino acids. Trimming removed 2 bases from V and 6 bases from J; junction bases left unmatched: 9. The germline V gene encodes CDR1 LNHNV and CDR2 YYDKDF (reference sequence). The CDR3 protein is CATSRRAGQGISGELFF. CDR3 sequence (DNA): TGTGCCACCAGCAGAAGAGCGGGACAGGGGATATCCGGGGAGCTGTTTTTT.

This chain uses TRBV11-3 with TRBJ2-1; tentatively, D is TRBD2 (6 bases). The CDR3 totals 16 residues. The germline gives CDR1 SGHNT, CDR2 YENEEA. The V end lost 1 base, the J end lost 6 bases, and 16 bases lay between the germline ends. CDR3 protein: CASSLGELAIANEQFF. CDR3 in DNA: TGTGCCAGCAGCTTAGGGGAGCTAGCGATCGCCAATGAGCAGTTCTTC.

This clonotype has more than one count but fewer than ten. The chain is built from TRBV27 and TRBJ2-4; 7 bases align to TRBD1. Germline loops: CDR1 MNHEY, CDR2 SMNVEV (reference sequence). CDR3 size: 15 residues. V lost 6 bases, J lost 7 bases, and 12 bases stayed unmatched. The CDR3 DNA is TGTGCCAGCAGACCCGGACAGGTAACAGGGAACATTCAGTACTTC. Its translation: CASRPGQVTGNIQYF.

This clonotype was counted only a few times. This chain joins TRBV11-2 and TRBJ2-5; the D gene is possibly TRBD2 (6 bases). This CDR3 comprises 15 residues. Germline V lookup: CDR1 SGHAT, CDR2 FQNNGV. V lost 2 bases and J lost 11, with 21 bases in between. The CDR3 protein is CASSLLSGGMRVQYF. CDR3 DNA sequence: TGTGCCAGCAGCTTACTTTCGGGCGGGATGAGGGTTCAGTACTTC.

There are a few counts of this clonotype. The J gene is TRBJ2-1, the V gene TRBV4-1; D is possibly TRBD2 (6 bases). V lost 2 bases, J lost 8 bases, and 13 bases lay in between. Germline-derived CDR1 and CDR2 are MGHRA and YSYEKL. The CDR3 covers 14 residues. The CDR3 DNA reads TGCGCCAGCAGCCAAATGGAGGGGTGGGATGAGCAGTTCTTC. Translating it yields CASSQMEGWDEQFF.

This clonotype was observed a handful of times. This rearrangement joins TRBV3-1 to TRBJ2-7, with 12 bases that match TRBD2. This CDR3 has 14 amino acids. The germline V gene encodes CDR1 LGHDT and CDR2 YNNKEL (reference sequence). The J segment lost 7 bases and the V segment lost 4 bases, leaving 5 bases of the junction unmatched. Here the CDR3 DNA reads TGTGCCAGCAGCCCGGGACTAGCGGGTTGGGAGCAGTACTTC. Its protein is CASSPGLAGWEQYF.

This clonotype occurred a few times. The rearrangement uses TRBV11-2 and TRBJ2-5; TRBD2 agrees at 9 bases. The germline V gene has CDR1 SGHAT and CDR2 FQNNGV. V was clipped by 1 base and J by 5 bases; unmatched bases: 5. The CDR3 extends over 15 amino acids. CDR3 DNA sequence: TGTGCCAGCAGCTTAGGTTTTAGCGGGAGTGAGACCCAGTACTTC. Encoded protein: CASSLGFSGSETQYF. Together with reference TRBV11-2 and TRBJ2-5, the CDR3 gives the full variable domain: EAGVAQSPRYKIIEKRQSVAFWCNPISGHATLYWYQQILGQGPKLLIQFQNNGVVDDSQLPKDRFSAERLKGVDSTLKIQPAKLEDSAVYLCASSLGFSGSETQYFGPGTRLLVL.